This TCR beta chain was sequenced for a study of PD-L1 blockade in urothelial cancer. Study-wide context: Male sex and bladder-origin urothelial cancer were recorded for twenty-five of 29 patients.

Generated by immunoSEQ multiplex PCR, the TCRdb table keeps only in-frame clones and is missing some. Here the sample spans fewer than 60,000 clones, roughly 87% being singletons. The time point was: pretreatment peripheral blood. Between 1 and 8 samples, pretreatment and on-treatment, were given by each patient. Trimming cost V 6 bases and J 3 bases; bases outside gene matches: 5. Germline V CDR1 and CDR2: MDHEN, SYDVKM. This CDR3 has 15 residues. This chain joins TRBV28 and TRBJ2-2; 9 nucleotides align to TRBD2. The material was PBMCs, obtained around atezolizumab (anti-PD-L1) treatment. This receptor was obtained from a man in his 70s with urothelial cancer. The CDR3 DNA follows: TGTGCCAGCAGCCTGGGACTAGCCCACACCGGGGAGCTGTTTTTT. Translating gives CASSLGLAHTGELFF.